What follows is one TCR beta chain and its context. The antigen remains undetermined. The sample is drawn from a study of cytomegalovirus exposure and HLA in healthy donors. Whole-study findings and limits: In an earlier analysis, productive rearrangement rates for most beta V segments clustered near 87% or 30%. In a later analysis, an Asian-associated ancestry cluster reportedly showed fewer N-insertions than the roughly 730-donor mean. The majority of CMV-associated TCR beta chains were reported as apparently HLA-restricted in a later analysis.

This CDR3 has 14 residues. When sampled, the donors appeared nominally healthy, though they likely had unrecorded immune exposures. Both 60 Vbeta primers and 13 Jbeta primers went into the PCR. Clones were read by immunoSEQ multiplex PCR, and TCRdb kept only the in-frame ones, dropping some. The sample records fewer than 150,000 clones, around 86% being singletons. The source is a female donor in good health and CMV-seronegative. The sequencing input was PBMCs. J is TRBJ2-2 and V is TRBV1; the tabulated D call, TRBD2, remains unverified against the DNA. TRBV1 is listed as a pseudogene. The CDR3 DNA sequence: TGCACCAGCAGCGGCGGGGGGAACACCGGGGAGCTGTTTTTT. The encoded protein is CTSSGGGNTGELFF.